One and the same sample provided the 15 T cell receptor beta chains below, sequenced in a study of blood T cell repertoires in COVID-19. Measured with immunoSEQ multiplex PCR; TCRdb has only the in-frame clones, and not every one. The table includes some 400,000 clones, 85% to 90% detected once. Sample: PBMCs or T cells enriched from blood (not recorded which). These receptors all come from a woman aged 25 to 45 who had recovered from COVID-19.

The chain has TRBV7-9 and TRBJ2-1; 7 nucleotides agree with TRBD2. The germline CDR1 and CDR2 sequences are SEHNR and FQNEAQ (reference sequence). The CDR3 runs to 14 residues. The J segment lost 7 bases and the V segment lost 8 bases, leaving 11 bases of the junction unmatched. The CDR3 spells CASCLGRAENEQFF. The CDR3 coding sequence is TGTGCCAGCTGCCTGGGGAGGGCCGAAAATGAGCAGTTCTTC. The full variable domain, in which reference TRBV7-9 and TRBJ2-1 provide the parts outside the CDR3, is DTGVSQNPRHKITKRGQNVTFRCDPISEHNRLYWYRQTLGQGPEFLTYFQNEAQLEKSRLLSDRFSAERPKGSFSTLEIQRTEQGDSAMYLCASCLGRAENEQFFGPGTRLTVL.

Notes on this clone: The sample contains more than one DNA sequence encoding this CDR3. The CDR3 here is CATSDRGNQPQHF. CDR3 in DNA: TGTGCCACCAGTGATCGGGGAAATCAGCCCCAGCATTTT. The chain is built from TRBV24-1 and TRBJ1-5; D gene ambiguous. Germline V gene data show CDR1 as KGHDR and CDR2 as SFDVKD. V was clipped by 3 bases and J by 4 bases, with 6 bases between them. There are 13 residues in the CDR3.

The chain recombines TRBV3-1 (or the pseudogene TRBV3-2) with TRBJ1-5; TRBD1 aligns across 7 bases. There are 14 residues in the CDR3. V trimming: 6 bases; J trimming: 7 bases; junction bases outside the gene matches: 9. Germline V gene lookup returns CDR1 LGHDT and CDR2 YNNKEL (reference sequence). Here the CDR3 DNA reads TGTGCCAGCAGTCAGTCTCCCAGGGGGCAGCCCCAGCATTTT. This gives the protein CASSQSPRGQPQHF.

The chain uses TRBV5-4 and TRBJ2-1; unclear D gene. Trimming cost V 4 bases and J 0 bases, with 11 bases left between them. The germline gives CDR1 SGHNT, CDR2 YYREEE (reference sequence). CDR3 length: 15 residues. The CDR3 DNA reads as TGTGCCAGCAGCCTTAGAATTAACTCCTACAATGAGCAGTTCTTC. Translated: CASSLRINSYNEQFF.

The rearrangement joins TRBV30 to TRBJ1-5, with a tentative D call TRBD1 (6 bases). The V end was cut by 0 bases, the J end by 2 bases, with 14 bases between. Germline loops: CDR1 GTSNPN, CDR2 SVGIG (reference sequence). This CDR3 comprises 16 residues. The CDR3 bases are TGTGCCTGGAGTGTCCAGGGGAGTTTGCGCAATCAGCCCCAGCATTTT. Protein sequence: CAWSVQGSLRNQPQHF.

The rearrangement links TRBV12-3 or TRBV12-4 to TRBJ1-1; D gene unclear. V shed 6 bases and J shed 3 bases, with 8 bases lying between them. The CDR3 sequence is 12 residues long. The DNA of the CDR3 is TGTGCCAGCAGCCTAACGGACACTGAAGCTTTCTTT. Protein sequence: CASSLTDTEAFF.

The V gene is TRBV19, the J gene TRBJ2-3, with D possibly being TRBD2 (6 bases). The CDR3 loop spans 16 amino acids. With 7 bases removed from V and 8 bases from J, the gap between germline ends came to 25 bases. The germline V gene has CDR1 LNHDA and CDR2 SQIVND (reference sequence). The CDR3 here is CASTPIPGTPYSTQYF. CDR3 nucleotide sequence: TGTGCCAGTACCCCTATCCCCGGGACTCCCTATAGTACGCAGTATTTT.

The chain employs TRBV19 and TRBJ2-7, with D maybe TRBD2 (5 bases). Trimming removed 6 bases from V and 3 bases from J, with 15 bases in between. The CDR3 consists of 14 residues. Germline V gene lookup returns CDR1 LNHDA and CDR2 SQIVND (reference sequence). CDR3 coding DNA: TGTGCCAGTAGCCACGCGGAGGAAGGCTACGAGCAGTACTTC. This codes for CASSHAEEGYEQYF.

This chain links TRBV4-1 with TRBJ2-7; a weak D match, TRBD2 (5 bases). Germline V CDR1 and CDR2: MGHRA, YSYEKL. Trimming removed 5 bases at V and 6 bases at J, with 17 bases between. The CDR3 has 14 amino acids. CDR3 DNA sequence: TGCGCCAGCAGCGCCGGGATCCCCTTCGGCGAGCAGTACTTC. Translating it yields CASSAGIPFGEQYF.

DNA for the CDR3: TGCACCAGCAGCCCCTCTAGGGTGGAGCGGGGATACAATGAGCAGTTCTTC. It is translated as CTSSPSRVERGYNEQFF. This chain joins TRBV1 and TRBJ2-1; the listed D gene, TRBD2, was not tested against the DNA. TRBV1 is a pseudogene. CDR3 length: 17 residues.

The V call is TRBV7-9, the J call TRBJ2-1; 8 positions agree with TRBD2. This CDR3 is 16 amino acids long. Germline V gene lookup returns CDR1 SEHNR and CDR2 FQNEAQ (reference sequence). V was clipped by 7 bases and J by 4 bases; unmatched bases: 12. CDR3 DNA: TGTGCCAGCAAATCATGGGGGTCGGGAGGGTACAATGAGCAGTTCTTC. Amino acids: CASKSWGSGGYNEQFF.

The J gene is TRBJ1-2, the V gene TRBV6-5, with 7 bases matching TRBD1. This CDR3 comprises 12 residues. V lost 4 bases and J lost 9; bases outside the gene matches: 5. Germline V gene data show CDR1 as MNHEY and CDR2 as SVGAGI. CDR3 sequence reads: CASSSGGERYTF. The CDR3 DNA sequence: TGTGCCAGCAGTTCAGGGGGTGAGCGCTACACCTTC.

The genes are TRBV6-7 and TRBJ1-2; TRBD1 might be the D (5 bases). TRBV6-7 is flagged as an ORF with uncertain function. CDR3 length equals 13 residues. V was trimmed by 8 bases and J by 8 bases, leaving 18 bases between them. CDR3 sequence: CASFPGPVLGYTF. DNA for the CDR3: TGTGCCAGCTTTCCAGGGCCTGTATTAGGCTACACCTTC.

The chain is built from TRBV19 and TRBJ1-3; D gene ambiguous. The V end was cut by 7 bases, the J end by 0 bases, with 16 bases between. The V gene's germline CDR1 is LNHDA and CDR2 SQIVND (reference sequence). The CDR3 runs 16 residues. The CDR3: CASIGARRSSGNTIYF. CDR3 bases: TGTGCCAGTATTGGCGCGCGGAGGAGCTCTGGAAACACCATATATTTT.

This clone was seen at least ten times. The chain carries TRBV6-2 or TRBV6-3 and TRBJ1-1; D not certain. CDR1 is MNHEY and CDR2 is SVGEGT in the germline V gene. Trimming stripped 4 bases from V and 6 bases from J, with 12 bases between. This CDR3 has 13 amino acids. Here the CDR3 DNA reads TGTGCCAGCAGTTTCCGGGTCTCCTCTGAAGCTTTCTTT. Residues: CASSFRVSSEAFF.